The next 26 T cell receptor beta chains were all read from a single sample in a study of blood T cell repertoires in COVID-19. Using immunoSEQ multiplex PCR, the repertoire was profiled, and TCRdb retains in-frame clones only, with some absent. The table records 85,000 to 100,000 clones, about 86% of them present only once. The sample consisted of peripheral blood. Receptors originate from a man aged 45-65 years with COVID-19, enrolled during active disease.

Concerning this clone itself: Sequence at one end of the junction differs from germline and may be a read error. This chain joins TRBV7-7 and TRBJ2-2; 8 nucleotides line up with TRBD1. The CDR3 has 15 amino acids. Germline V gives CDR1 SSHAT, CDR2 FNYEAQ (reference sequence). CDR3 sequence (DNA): TGTGCTAGCAGCTTAGCGCAGGGGGCCGGCGGGGAGCTGTTTTTT. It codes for CASSLAQGAGGELFF.

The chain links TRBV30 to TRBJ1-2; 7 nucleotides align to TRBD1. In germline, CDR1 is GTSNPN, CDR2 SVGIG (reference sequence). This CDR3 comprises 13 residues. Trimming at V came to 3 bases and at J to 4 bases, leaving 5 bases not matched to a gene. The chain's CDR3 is CAWSLTGPYGYTF. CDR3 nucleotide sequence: TGTGCCTGGAGCCTGACAGGGCCCTATGGCTACACCTTC.

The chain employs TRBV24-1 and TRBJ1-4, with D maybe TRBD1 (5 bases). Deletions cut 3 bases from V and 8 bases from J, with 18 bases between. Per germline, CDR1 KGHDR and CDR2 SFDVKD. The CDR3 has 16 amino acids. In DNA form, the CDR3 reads TGTGCCACCAGTGATACCCTAGGGACGGGAGAAGAAAAACTGTTTTTT. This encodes CATSDTLGTGEEKLFF.

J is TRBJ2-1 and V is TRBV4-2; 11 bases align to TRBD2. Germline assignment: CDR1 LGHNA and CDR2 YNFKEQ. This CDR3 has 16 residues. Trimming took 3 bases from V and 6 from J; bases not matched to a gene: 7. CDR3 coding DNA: TGTGCCAGCAGCCAGGGAACTAGCGGGGGACTCAATGAGCAGTTCTTC. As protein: CASSQGTSGGLNEQFF.

The CDR3 DNA reads as TGTGCCAGCAGCTTATCTGTCTACAATGAGCAGTTCTTC. It yields the protein CASSLSVYNEQFF. The rearrangement joins TRBV7-3 to TRBJ2-1; no definite D call. There are 13 residues in the CDR3. With 2 bases removed from V and 3 bases from J, the gap between germline ends came to 5 bases. CDR1 SGHTA and CDR2 FQGTGA come from the germline V gene.

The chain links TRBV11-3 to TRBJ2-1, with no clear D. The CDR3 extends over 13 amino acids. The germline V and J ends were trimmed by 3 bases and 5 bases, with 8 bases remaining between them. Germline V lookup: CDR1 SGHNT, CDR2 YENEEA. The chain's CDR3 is CASSFTADNEQFF. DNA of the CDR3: TGTGCCAGCAGCTTTACCGCGGACAATGAGCAGTTCTTC.

CDR3 amino acids: CASSLAGDNQPQHF. CDR3 nucleotides: TGCGCCAGCAGCTTGGCAGGTGACAATCAGCCCCAGCATTTT. This rearrangement joins TRBV5-1 to TRBJ1-5; D unresolved. CDR3 length: 14 residues. CDR1 and CDR2 (germline): SGHRS, YFSETQ. V was shortened by 0 bases and J by 3 bases, with 7 bases between the two germline ends.

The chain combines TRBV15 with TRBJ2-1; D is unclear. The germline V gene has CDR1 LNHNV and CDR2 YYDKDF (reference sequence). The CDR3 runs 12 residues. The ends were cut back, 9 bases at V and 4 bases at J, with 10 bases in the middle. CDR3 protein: CATQDWYNEQFF. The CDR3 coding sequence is TGTGCCACGCAAGACTGGTACAATGAGCAGTTCTTC. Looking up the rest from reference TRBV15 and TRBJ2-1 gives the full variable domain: DAMVIQNPRYQVTQFGKPVTLSCSQTLNHNVMYWYQQKSSQAPKLLFHYYDKDFNNEADTPDNFQSRRPNTSFCFLDIRSPGLGDTAMYLCATQDWYNEQFFGPGTRLTVL.

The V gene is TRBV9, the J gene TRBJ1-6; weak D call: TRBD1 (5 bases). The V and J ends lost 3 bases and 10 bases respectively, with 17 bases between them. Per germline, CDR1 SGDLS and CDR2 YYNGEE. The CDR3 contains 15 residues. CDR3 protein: CASSADPQGRSPLHF. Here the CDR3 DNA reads TGTGCCAGCAGCGCTGACCCCCAGGGTAGGTCACCCCTCCACTTT. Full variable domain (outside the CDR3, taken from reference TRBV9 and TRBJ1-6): DSGVTQTPKHLITATGQRVTLRCSPRSGDLSVYWYQQSLDQGLQFLIQYYNGEERAKGNILERFSAQQFPDLHSELNLSSLELGDSALYFCASSADPQGRSPLHFGNGTRLTVT.

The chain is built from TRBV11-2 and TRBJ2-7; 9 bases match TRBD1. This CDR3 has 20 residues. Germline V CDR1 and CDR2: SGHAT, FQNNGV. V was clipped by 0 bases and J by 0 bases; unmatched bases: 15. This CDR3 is CASSLDQWGQGPPFSYEQYF. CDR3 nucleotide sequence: TGTGCCAGCAGCTTAGATCAATGGGGACAGGGTCCTCCTTTCTCCTACGAGCAGTACTTC.

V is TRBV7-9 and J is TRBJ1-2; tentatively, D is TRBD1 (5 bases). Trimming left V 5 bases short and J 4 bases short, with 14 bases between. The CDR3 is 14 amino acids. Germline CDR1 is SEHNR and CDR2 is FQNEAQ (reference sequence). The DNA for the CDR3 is TGTGCCAGCAGCCGGATGGAGGGGATCTATGGCTACACCTTC. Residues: CASSRMEGIYGYTF.

CDR3 nucleotides: TGTGCCAGCAGCTTAGATAACAGGCACTCCTTTGGGACTGAAGCTTTCTTT. Translated, it gives CASSLDNRHSFGTEAFF. V is TRBV7-8 and J is TRBJ1-1; D perhaps matches TRBD1 (5 bases). This CDR3 has 17 amino acids. Trimming took 1 base from V and 5 from J, leaving 20 bases between them. Germline V lookup: CDR1 SGHVS, CDR2 FQNEAQ.

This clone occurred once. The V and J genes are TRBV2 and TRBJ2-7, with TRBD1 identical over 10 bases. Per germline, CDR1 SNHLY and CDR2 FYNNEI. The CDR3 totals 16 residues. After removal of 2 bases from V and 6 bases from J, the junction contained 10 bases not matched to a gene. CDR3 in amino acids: CASSEYQTGTGAEQYF. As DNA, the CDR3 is TGTGCCAGCAGTGAATATCAAACCGGGACAGGGGCCGAGCAGTACTTC.

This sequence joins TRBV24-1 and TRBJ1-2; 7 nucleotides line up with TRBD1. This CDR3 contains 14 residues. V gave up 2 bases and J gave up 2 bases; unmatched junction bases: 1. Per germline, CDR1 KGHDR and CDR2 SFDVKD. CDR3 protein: CATSDYRGNYGYTF. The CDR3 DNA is TGTGCCACCAGTGATTACAGGGGAAACTATGGCTACACCTTC.

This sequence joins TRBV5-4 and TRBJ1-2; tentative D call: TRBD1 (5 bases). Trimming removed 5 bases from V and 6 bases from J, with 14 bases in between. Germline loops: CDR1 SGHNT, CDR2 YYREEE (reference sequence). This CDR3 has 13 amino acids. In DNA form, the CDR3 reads TGTGCCAGCAGTTGGCCGGGGGACCATGGCTACACCTTC. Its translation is CASSWPGDHGYTF. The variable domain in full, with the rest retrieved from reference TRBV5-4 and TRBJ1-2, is ETGVTQSPTHLIKTRGQQVTLRCSSQSGHNTVSWYQQALGQGPQFIFQYYREEENGRGNFPPRFSGLQFPNYSSELNVNALELDDSALYLCASSWPGDHGYTFGSGTRLTVV.

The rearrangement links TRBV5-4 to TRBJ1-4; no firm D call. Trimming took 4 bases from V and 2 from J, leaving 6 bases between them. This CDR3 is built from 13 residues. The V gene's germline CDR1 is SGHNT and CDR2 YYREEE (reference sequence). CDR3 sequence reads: CASSAGTNEKLFF. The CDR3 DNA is TGTGCCAGCAGCGCCGGGACTAATGAAAAACTGTTTTTT. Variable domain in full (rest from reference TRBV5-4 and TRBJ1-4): ETGVTQSPTHLIKTRGQQVTLRCSSQSGHNTVSWYQQALGQGPQFIFQYYREEENGRGNFPPRFSGLQFPNYSSELNVNALELDDSALYLCASSAGTNEKLFFGSGTQLSVL.

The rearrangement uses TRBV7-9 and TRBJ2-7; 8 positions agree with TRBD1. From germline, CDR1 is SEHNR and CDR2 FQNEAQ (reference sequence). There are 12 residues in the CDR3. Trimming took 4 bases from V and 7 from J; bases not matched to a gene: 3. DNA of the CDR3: TGTGCCAGCAGCTGGACAGGGCGTGAGCAGTACTTC. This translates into CASSWTGREQYF.

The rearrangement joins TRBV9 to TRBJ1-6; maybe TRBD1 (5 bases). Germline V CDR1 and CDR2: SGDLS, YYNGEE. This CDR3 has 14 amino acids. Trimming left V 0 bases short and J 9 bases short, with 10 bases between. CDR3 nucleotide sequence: TGTGCCAGCAGCGTAGAACAGGCCGTTTCACCCCTCCACTTT. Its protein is CASSVEQAVSPLHF.

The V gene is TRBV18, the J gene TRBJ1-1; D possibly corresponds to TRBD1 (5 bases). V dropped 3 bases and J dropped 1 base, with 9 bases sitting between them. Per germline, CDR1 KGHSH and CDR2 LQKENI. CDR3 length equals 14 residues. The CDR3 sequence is CASSPDRKNTEAFF. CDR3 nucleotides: TGTGCCAGCTCACCTGACAGAAAGAACACTGAAGCTTTCTTT.

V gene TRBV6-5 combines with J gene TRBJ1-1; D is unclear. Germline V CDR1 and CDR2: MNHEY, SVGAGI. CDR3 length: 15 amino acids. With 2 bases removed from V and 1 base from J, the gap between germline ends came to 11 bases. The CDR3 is CASSYGPEPNTEAFF. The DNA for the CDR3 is TGTGCCAGCAGTTACGGTCCAGAACCGAACACTGAAGCTTTCTTT.

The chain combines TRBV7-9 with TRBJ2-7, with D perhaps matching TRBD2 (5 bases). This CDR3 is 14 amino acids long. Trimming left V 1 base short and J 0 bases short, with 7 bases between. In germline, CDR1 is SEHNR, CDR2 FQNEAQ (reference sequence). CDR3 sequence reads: CASSLGGGSYEQYF. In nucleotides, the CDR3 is TGTGCCAGCAGCTTAGGAGGAGGCTCCTACGAGCAGTACTTC.

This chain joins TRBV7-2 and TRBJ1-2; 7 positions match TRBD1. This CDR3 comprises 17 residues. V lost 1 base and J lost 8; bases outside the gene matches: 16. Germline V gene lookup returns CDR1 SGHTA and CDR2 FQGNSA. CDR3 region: CASSLGSPDRDLRGYTF. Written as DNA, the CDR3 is TGTGCCAGCAGCTTAGGTTCCCCCGACAGGGACCTTCGGGGCTACACCTTC. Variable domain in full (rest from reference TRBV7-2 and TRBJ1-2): GAGVSQSPSNKVTEKGKDVELRCDPISGHTALYWYRQSLGQGLEFLIYFQGNSAPDKSGLPSDRFSAERTGGSVSTLTIQRTQQEDSAVYLCASSLGSPDRDLRGYTFGSGTRLTVV.

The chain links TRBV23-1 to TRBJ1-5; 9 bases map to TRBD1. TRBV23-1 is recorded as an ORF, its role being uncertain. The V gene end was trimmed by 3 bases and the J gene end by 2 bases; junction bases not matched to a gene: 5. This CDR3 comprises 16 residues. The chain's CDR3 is CASSQGGQGGNQPQHF. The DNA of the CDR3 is TGCGCCAGCAGTCAGGGGGGACAGGGCGGCAATCAGCCCCAGCATTTT.

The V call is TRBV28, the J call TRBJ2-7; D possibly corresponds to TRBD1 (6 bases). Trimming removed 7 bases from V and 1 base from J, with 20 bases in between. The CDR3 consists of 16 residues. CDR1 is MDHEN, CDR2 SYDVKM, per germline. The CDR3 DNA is TGTGCCAGCAAAAGCATAGTGGACAGAGTTTCCTACGAGCAGTACTTC. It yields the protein CASKSIVDRVSYEQYF.

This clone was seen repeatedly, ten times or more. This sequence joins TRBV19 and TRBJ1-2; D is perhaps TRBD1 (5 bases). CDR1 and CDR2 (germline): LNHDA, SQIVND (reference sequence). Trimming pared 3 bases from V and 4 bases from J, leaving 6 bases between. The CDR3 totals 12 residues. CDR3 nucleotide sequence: TGTGCCAGTAGTATGACAGCCTATGGCTACACCTTC. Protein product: CASSMTAYGYTF.

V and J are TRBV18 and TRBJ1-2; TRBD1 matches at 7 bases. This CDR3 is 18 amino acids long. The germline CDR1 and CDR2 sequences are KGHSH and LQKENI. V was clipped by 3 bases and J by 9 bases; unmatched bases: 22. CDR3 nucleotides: TGTGCCAGCTCACCCCCCAAGGGGGCACCGACCCGAGTTACGAGCTACACCTTC. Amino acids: CASSPPKGAPTRVTSYTF.